This TCR beta chain is from a study of T cell repertoires in cytomegalovirus infection (dated by TCRdb to the late 2010s). At the level of the whole study: Donor HLA type was relevant to the analysis, because carriage of CMV infection together with the matching HLA type was indicated by public TCR beta signatures.

Turning to this clonotype: Its antigen is unknown. No clone much larger than this one lies a single base away; base qualities are absent.

Data came from an Illumina HiSeq 1500. In-frame beta chains were kept once TCRdb had trimmed the public reads at Q25 with fastp and called clones with MiXCR. Entries that share a CDR3 protein sequence are merged under the most common genes and DNA. The sample table contains roughly 200,000 distinct CDR3 sequences; only one count was recorded for about a sixth of them. The ten largest make up 20% to 25% of the sample. CDR1 is given as MDHEN and CDR2 as SYDVKM, both from the germline V gene. V is shortened by 6 bases, J by 4 bases, and the region joining them spans 9 bases. The CDR3 runs 12 residues from the cysteine to the phenylalanine. CDR3 DNA is the only sequence kept; it has 36 bases, read in frame from the first base. Study-level results and caveats: In both this cohort and an independent cohort of 350 or so donors, the cumulative frequency of public TCR beta family members distinguished carriers of CMV infection plus the relevant HLA type. The ex vivo response was dominated by HLA-C-restricted CMV-specific TCR beta clonotypes, which also provided the single most frequent clonotype in two of eight donors.

The receptor comes from a human donor in good health (CMV status not recorded). Some clones in this sample may be carry-over from other donors' samples. Specimen: CD8+ T cells from PBMCs. The chain links TRBV28 with TRBJ1-2; no D gene call is confident. At the DNA level, the sequence is TGTGCCAGCAGCGCGAAGGTCTATGGCTACACCTTC. The resulting protein is CASSAKVYGYTF.